The sequence of this T cell receptor (beta chain) was determined in a study of cytomegalovirus exposure and HLA in healthy donors. This CDR3 has 17 residues. V lost 3 bases, J lost 10 bases, and 15 bases stayed unmatched. The germline V gene has CDR1 SGDLS and CDR2 YYNGEE. It was with 60 Vbeta and 13 Jbeta primers that the PCR ran. Produced via immunoSEQ multiplex PCR; TCRdb's table is partial and in-frame only. This table holds 120,000 to 150,000 clones, approximately 81% found once. Material for sequencing was PBMCs. This rearrangement joins TRBV9 to TRBJ2-2, with 10 bases identical to TRBD2. The receptor comes from a boy aged 2 to 9 in good health and CMV-seronegative. For the CDR3, the DNA is TGTGCCAGCAGCGAGACTAGCGGGCCCCATTTTGGTCCGGAGCTGTTTTTT. Translating gives CASSETSGPHFGPELFF. The variable domain in full, with the rest retrieved from reference TRBV9 and TRBJ2-2, is DSGVTQTPKHLITATGQRVTLRCSPRSGDLSVYWYQQSLDQGLQFLIQYYNGEERAKGNILERFSAQQFPDLHSELNLSSLELGDSALYFCASSETSGPHFGPELFFGEGSRLTVL.